This T cell receptor beta chain was captured by sequencing in a study of early T cells in non-severe SARS-CoV-2 infection. Details on this clonotype: Its antigen is as yet unknown.

CDR1 and CDR2 (germline): MDHEN, SYDVKM. The CDR3 runs to 14 residues. V lost 5 bases and J lost 4, with 14 bases in between. The library protocol tagged individual cDNA molecules with unique molecular identifiers. One entry per CDR3 protein, called by TCRdb with MiXCR from the 5' RACE reads. In the table there are under 70,000 distinct CDR3 sequences, around 5.7% of which are singletons. Findings and caveats of the study: The study's VDJdb matching favored anti-spike CD8 responses and missed private and CD4 specificities.

Sample: whole blood, taken at baseline. This rearrangement joins TRBV28 to TRBJ1-2, with unresolved D. The clonotype was recovered from an adult who was a healthcare worker with PCR-confirmed SARS-CoV-2 infection or an uninfected control (not recorded which). CDR3 DNA sequence: TGTGCCAGCAGTCGGTCCCCCGAACTCTATGGCTACACCTTC. It is translated as CASSRSPELYGYTF.